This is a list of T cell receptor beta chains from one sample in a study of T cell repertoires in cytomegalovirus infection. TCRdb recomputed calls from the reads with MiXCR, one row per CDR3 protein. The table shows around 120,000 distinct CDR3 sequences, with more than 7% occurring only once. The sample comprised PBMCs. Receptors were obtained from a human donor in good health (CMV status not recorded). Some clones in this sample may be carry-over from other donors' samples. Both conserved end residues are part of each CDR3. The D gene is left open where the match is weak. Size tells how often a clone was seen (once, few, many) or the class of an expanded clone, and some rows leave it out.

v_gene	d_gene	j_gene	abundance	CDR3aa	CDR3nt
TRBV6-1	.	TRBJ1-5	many	CASSDQGNDQPQHF	TGTGCCAGCAGCGACCAAGGGAATGATCAGCCCCAGCATTTT
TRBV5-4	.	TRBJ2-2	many	CASSSGRSNTGELFF	TGTGCCAGCAGCTCGGGACGGTCGAACACCGGGGAGCTGTTTTTT
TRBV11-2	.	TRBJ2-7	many	CASSKNPGQAYEQYF	TGTGCCAGCAGCAAAAACCCGGGCCAAGCTTACGAGCAGTACTTC
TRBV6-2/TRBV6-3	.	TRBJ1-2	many	CASSRPGQYYGYTF	TGTGCCAGCAGTCGTCCCGGACAGTACTATGGCTACACCTTC
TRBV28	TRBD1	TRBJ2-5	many	CASRGGGLARETQYF	TGTGCCAGCCGAGGGGGCGGCCTAGCCCGGGAGACCCAGTACTTC
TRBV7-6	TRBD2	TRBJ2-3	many	CASSLGSGGAADTQYF	TGTGCCAGCAGCTTAGGTAGCGGGGGGGCCGCAGATACGCAGTATTTT
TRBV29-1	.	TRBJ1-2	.	CSVGLDYGGYTF	TGCAGCGTTGGGCTCGACTATGGGGGCTACACCTTC
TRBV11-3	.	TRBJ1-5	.	CASSEGWPQHF	TGTGCCAGCAGCGAAGGTTGGCCCCAGCATTTT
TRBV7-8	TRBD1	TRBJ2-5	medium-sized	CASTASAGGEETQYF	TGTGCCAGCACCGCGTCCGCAGGGGGCGAGGAGACCCAGTACTTC
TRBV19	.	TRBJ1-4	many	CASSPRQINEKLFF	TGTGCCAGTAGTCCCCGACAGATTAATGAAAAACTGTTTTTT
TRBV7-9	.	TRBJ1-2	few	CASSLERFSNYGYTF	TGTGCCAGCAGCTTAGAACGCTTCTCGAACTATGGCTACACCTTC
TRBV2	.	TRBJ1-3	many	CASSETIGAQGNTIYF	TGTGCCAGCAGTGAGACCATCGGGGCGCAGGGAAACACCATATATTTT
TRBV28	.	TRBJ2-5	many	CASSLSWGRMETQYF	TGTGCCAGCAGTTTATCTTGGGGGCGGATGGAGACCCAGTACTTC
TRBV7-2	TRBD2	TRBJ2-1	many	CASRTKGLAGKNEQFF	TGTGCCAGCAGGACAAAGGGACTAGCGGGAAAAAATGAGCAGTTCTTC
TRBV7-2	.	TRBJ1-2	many	CASSLNGYGYTF	TGTGCCAGCAGCTTAAATGGCTATGGCTACACCTTC
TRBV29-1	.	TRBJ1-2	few	CSVEGHRETNYGYTF	TGCAGCGTTGAGGGACACAGGGAAACTAACTATGGCTACACCTTC
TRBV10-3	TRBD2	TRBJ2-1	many	CAIRDSGGGDEQFF	TGTGCCATCAGGGATAGCGGGGGGGGGGATGAGCAGTTCTTC
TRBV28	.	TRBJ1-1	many	CASSSTRALGTEAFF	TGTGCCAGCAGTTCAACCAGGGCTCTGGGCACTGAAGCTTTCTTT
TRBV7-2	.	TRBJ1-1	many	CASTSTWEGGPEAFF	TGTGCCAGCACCTCAACCTGGGAGGGTGGTCCGGAAGCTTTCTTT
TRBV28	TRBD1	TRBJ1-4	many	CASRLGTGYATNEKLFF	TGTGCCAGCAGGCTCGGGACAGGATATGCAACTAATGAAAAACTGTTTTTT
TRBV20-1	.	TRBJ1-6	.	CSAIESNSPLHF	TGCAGTGCTATAGAATCTAATTCACCCCTCCACTTT
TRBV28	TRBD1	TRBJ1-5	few	CASSMTGRNQPQHF	TGTGCCAGCAGTATGACAGGGAGAAATCAGCCCCAGCATTTT
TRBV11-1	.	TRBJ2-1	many	CASSPGRNEQFF	TGTGCCAGCAGCCCAGGTCGGAATGAGCAGTTCTTC
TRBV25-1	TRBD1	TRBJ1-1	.	CASSEQGGSNTEAFF	TGTGCCAGCAGTGAACAAGGGGGCAGTAACACTGAAGCTTTCTTT
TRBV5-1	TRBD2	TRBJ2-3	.	CASSPSLAVTDTQYF	TGCGCCAGCAGCCCTTCGCTAGCGGTCACAGATACGCAGTATTTT
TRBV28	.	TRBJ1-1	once	CASSSYVGRNTEAFF	TGTGCCAGCAGTTCTTACGTAGGTAGGAACACTGAAGCTTTCTTT
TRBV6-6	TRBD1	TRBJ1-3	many	CASREGQLGNTIYF	TGTGCCAGCCGCGAGGGACAGCTCGGAAACACCATATATTTT
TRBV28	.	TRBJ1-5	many	CASSPVGGQPQHF	TGTGCCAGCAGCCCAGTCGGGGGTCAGCCCCAGCATTTT
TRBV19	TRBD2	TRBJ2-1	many	CASSPNLAGYHEQFF	TGTGCCAGTAGTCCGAATCTAGCGGGGTACCATGAGCAGTTCTTC
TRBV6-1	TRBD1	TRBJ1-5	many	CASSVGTGGAFQPQHF	TGTGCCAGCAGTGTTGGGACAGGGGGCGCTTTTCAGCCCCAGCATTTT
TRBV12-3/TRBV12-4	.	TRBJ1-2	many	CASSNRGVGGYTF	TGTGCCAGCAGCAACCGGGGGGTTGGTGGCTACACCTTC
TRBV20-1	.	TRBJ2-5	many	CSADPRGAPQETQYF	TGCAGTGCTGATCCCCGGGGGGCCCCACAAGAGACCCAGTACTTC
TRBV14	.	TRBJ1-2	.	CASSQYAATGSYGYTF	TGTGCCAGCAGCCAATACGCCGCGACAGGCTCCTATGGCTACACCTTC
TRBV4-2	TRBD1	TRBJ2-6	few	CASSQDPQGAGANVLTF	TGTGCCAGCAGCCAAGACCCACAGGGGGCTGGGGCCAACGTCCTGACTTTC
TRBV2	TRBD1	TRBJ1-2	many	CASSIRPTGGDYGYTF	TGTGCCAGCAGCATTCGTCCCACAGGGGGCGACTATGGCTACACCTTC
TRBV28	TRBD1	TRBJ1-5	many	CASSFHTRTGTQQPQHF	TGTGCCAGCAGTTTCCATACGAGGACAGGGACGCAGCAGCCCCAGCATTTT
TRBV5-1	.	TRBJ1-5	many	CASSSEGMSNQPQHF	TGCGCCAGCAGCTCTGAGGGTATGAGCAATCAGCCCCAGCATTTT
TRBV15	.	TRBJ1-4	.	CATSRTRDEKLFF	TGTGCCACCAGCAGGACCAGGGACGAAAAACTGTTTTTT
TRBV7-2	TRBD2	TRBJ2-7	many	CASSGTSGFYEQYF	TGTGCCAGCAGCGGGACTAGCGGCTTTTACGAGCAGTACTTC
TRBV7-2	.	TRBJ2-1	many	CASSYRVNEQFF	TGTGCCAGCAGCTATCGGGTAAATGAGCAGTTCTTC
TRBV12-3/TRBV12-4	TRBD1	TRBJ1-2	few	CASSYTGAGYTF	TGTGCCAGCAGTTACACAGGGGCTGGCTACACCTTC
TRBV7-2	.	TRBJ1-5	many	CASSLVGKGNQPQHF	TGTGCCAGCAGCTTAGTAGGGAAGGGCAATCAGCCCCAGCATTTT
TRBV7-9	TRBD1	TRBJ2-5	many	CASSSTGGAETQYF	TGTGCCAGCAGCTCTACAGGGGGAGCGGAGACCCAGTACTTC
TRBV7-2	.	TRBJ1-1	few	CASSRTTNTEAFF	TGTGCCAGCAGCCGGACAACGAACACTGAAGCTTTCTTT
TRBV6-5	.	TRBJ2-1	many	CASSYGEIYNEQFF	TGTGCCAGCAGTTACGGCGAGATCTACAATGAGCAGTTCTTC
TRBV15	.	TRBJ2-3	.	CATSRDGEYTDTQYF	TGTGCCACCAGCAGAGATGGGGAGTACACAGATACGCAGTATTTT
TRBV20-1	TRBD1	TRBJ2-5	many	CSAREMRTGADRETQYF	TGCAGTGCTAGAGAAATGAGGACAGGGGCAGATAGGGAGACCCAGTACTTC
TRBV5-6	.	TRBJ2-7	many	CASSQGTYEQYF	TGTGCCAGCAGCCAGGGTACCTACGAGCAGTACTTC
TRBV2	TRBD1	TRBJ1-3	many	CASSVLRGQGYSGNTIYF	TGTGCCAGCAGTGTTTTAAGGGGACAGGGCTATTCTGGAAACACCATATATTTT